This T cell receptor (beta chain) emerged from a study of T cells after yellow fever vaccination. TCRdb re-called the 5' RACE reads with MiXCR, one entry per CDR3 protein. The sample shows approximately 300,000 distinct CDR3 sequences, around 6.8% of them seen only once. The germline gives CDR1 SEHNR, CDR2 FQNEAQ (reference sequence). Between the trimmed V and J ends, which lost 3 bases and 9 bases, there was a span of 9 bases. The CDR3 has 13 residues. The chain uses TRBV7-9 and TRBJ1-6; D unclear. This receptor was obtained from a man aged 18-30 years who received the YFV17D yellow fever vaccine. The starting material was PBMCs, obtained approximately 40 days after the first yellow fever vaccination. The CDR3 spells CASSFPRVSPLHF. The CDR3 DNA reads TGTGCCAGCAGCTTTCCTAGGGTTTCACCCCTCCACTTT.